A single sample gave rise to the 8 T cell receptor beta chains below, sequenced in a study of blood T cells in healthy people across ages. It was with a sample-barcoded 5' primer and a J-beta primer mix that a second PCR of about 6 to 12 cycles was run. TCRdb processed the 5' RACE reads anew with MiXCR; each CDR3 protein has one entry. Here the sample spans 1.5 million to 2 million distinct CDR3 sequences, around half being singletons. The specimen sequenced was blood. The receptors stem from a woman aged 40 to 50 in good health.

The J gene is TRBJ2-1, the V gene TRBV4-3; the match to TRBD1 covers 11 bases. The V gene's germline CDR1 is LGHNA and CDR2 YSLEER. CDR3 length: 18 amino acids. The trim removed 0 bases at V and 4 bases at J, leaving 8 bases unmatched. The CDR3 coding sequence is TGCGCCAGCAGCCAAGATCGGAGGACAGGGGGCGCTTACAATGAGCAGTTCTTC. Translated, it gives CASSQDRRTGGAYNEQFF.

This clonotype was detected only once. This rearrangement joins TRBV7-2 to TRBJ2-1; 16 bases are a match to TRBD2. The CDR3 is 16 residues long. The germline V gene has CDR1 SGHTA and CDR2 FQGNSA. The V gene end was trimmed by 5 bases and the J gene end by 8 bases; junction bases not matched to a gene: 6. This chain's CDR3 is CASSTGLAGGQHEQFF. The CDR3 region has the DNA TGTGCCAGCAGCACGGGACTAGCGGGGGGGCAACATGAGCAGTTCTTC.

This clonotype was seen more than once but under ten times. The chain recombines TRBV20-1 with TRBJ1-1, with D maybe TRBD1 (5 bases). This CDR3 contains 16 residues. Germline V lookup: CDR1 DFQATT, CDR2 SNEGSKA (reference sequence). V lost 6 bases, J lost 2 bases, and 22 bases lay in between. The CDR3 is CSALTVDGTRNTEAFF. The CDR3, as DNA: TGCAGTGCCCTTACTGTCGACGGGACGAGAAACACTGAAGCTTTCTTT.

This chain joins TRBV7-8 and TRBJ2-3; 10 nucleotides match TRBD2. The CDR3 is made up of 16 amino acids. Germline V gene sequence: CDR1 SGHVS, CDR2 FQNEAQ. Unmatched junction bases numbered 5, after V lost 3 bases and J lost 2 bases. The CDR3 sequence is CASSFRTSGVTDTQYF. DNA for the CDR3: TGTGCCAGCAGCTTTAGGACTAGCGGCGTCACAGATACGCAGTATTTT.

The chain is built from TRBV6-5 and TRBJ1-5, with a tentative D call TRBD1 (5 bases). The CDR3 is 14 amino acids. V was pared by 6 bases and J by 6 bases, with 15 bases between. CDR1 and CDR2 (germline): MNHEY, SVGAGI. The CDR3 reads CASRPDRGGQPQHF. The CDR3 region has the DNA TGTGCCAGCAGGCCCGACAGAGGCGGTCAGCCCCAGCATTTT.

The sample holds a few counts of this clonotype. This chain connects TRBV5-4 to TRBJ2-1; D gene unclear. The CDR3 runs to 13 residues. V dropped 3 bases and J dropped 5 bases, with 9 bases sitting between them. Germline values: CDR1 SGHNT, CDR2 YYREEE (reference sequence). The DNA of the CDR3 is TGTGCCAGCAGCTCTTCAGGTGACAATGAGCAGTTCTTC. Protein product: CASSSSGDNEQFF.

The chain recombines TRBV7-2 with TRBJ1-2; TRBD1 might be the D (6 bases). The CDR3 totals 16 residues. Germline CDR1 is SGHTA and CDR2 is FQGNSA. V was shortened by 1 base and J by 9 bases, with 21 bases between the two germline ends. CDR3: CASSLGDRRAMNSYTF. The CDR3 nucleotides are TGTGCCAGCAGCTTAGGAGACAGGAGGGCCATGAATAGCTACACCTTC.

The rearrangement links TRBV5-1 to TRBJ1-5; D is undetermined. Germline CDR1 is SGHRS and CDR2 is YFSETQ. The V end was cut by 2 bases, the J end by 8 bases, with 11 bases between. CDR3 length: 13 amino acids. The CDR3 DNA sequence: TGCGCCAGCAGCTTAGGTTCAACAGAGCCCCAGCATTTT. This gives the protein CASSLGSTEPQHF.